These T cell receptor beta chains were read from a single sample in a study of blood T cell repertoires in COVID-19. Profiled with immunoSEQ multiplex PCR; TCRdb holds only in-frame clones, not every one. Of 200,000 to 300,000 clones listed, 85% to 90% are singletons. Material for sequencing was peripheral blood. All receptors derive from a man in his 60s with acute or convalescent COVID-19. The CDR3 runs from the conserved cysteine through the conserved F or W. Fields, in order: clone size, V gene, D gene, J gene, CDR3 protein, CDR3 DNA. D genes are given only for firm matches. Size tells how often a clone was seen (once, few, many) or the class of an expanded clone, and some rows leave it out.

.	TRBV6-5	TRBD1	TRBJ2-5	CATMGQVQETQYF	TGTGCCACCATGGGACAGGTCCAAGAGACCCAGTACTTC
.	TRBV6-2/TRBV6-3	.	TRBJ1-4	CASSYSIGATNEKLFF	TGTGCCAGCAGTTACTCGATCGGGGCAACTAATGAAAAACTGTTTTTT
.	TRBV14	.	TRBJ1-2	CASSPQGLGGYTF	TGTGCCAGCAGCCCACAGGGTTTGGGCGGCTACACCTTC
.	TRBV19	TRBD1	TRBJ2-7	CASSPGGPTYEQYF	TGTGCCAGTAGTCCAGGGGGACCGACCTACGAGCAGTACTTC
.	TRBV18	.	TRBJ2-5	CASSQAFNQETQYF	TGTGCCAGCTCTCAAGCGTTTAATCAAGAGACCCAGTACTTC
.	TRBV27	.	TRBJ2-2	CASSPGQSYSRLNTGELFF	TGTGCCAGCAGTCCTGGACAGAGCTACTCCCGATTGAACACCGGGGAGCTGTTTTTT
once	TRBV29-1	.	TRBJ1-1	CSVVGGDYTEAFF	TGCAGCGTTGTCGGGGGGGACTACACTGAAGCTTTCTTT
.	TRBV11-1	.	TRBJ2-3	CASSARPTVDTQYF	TGTGCCAGCAGCGCCAGACCTACAGTGGATACGCAGTATTTT
.	TRBV19	.	TRBJ1-4	CASSPTGNSNEKLFF	TGTGCCAGTAGCCCCACAGGAAACAGTAATGAAAAACTGTTTTTT
.	TRBV6-2/TRBV6-3	.	TRBJ1-4	CASSSNRFNEKLFF	TGTGCCAGCAGCAGTAACAGGTTTAATGAAAAACTGTTTTTT
.	TRBV19	TRBD1	TRBJ2-1	CASSGPGQGSRKQFF	TGTGCCAGTAGCGGGCCGGGACAGGGATCCCGAAAGCAGTTCTTC
once	TRBV11-2	TRBD2	TRBJ2-7	CASSEGLAGLHEQYF	TGTGCCAGCAGCGAGGGACTAGCGGGGCTCCACGAGCAGTACTTC
.	TRBV28	.	TRBJ1-4	CASRIRDSSTNEKLFF	TGTGCCAGCAGGATTCGGGACTCCTCAACTAATGAAAAACTGTTTTTT
.	TRBV9	.	TRBJ1-2	CASSVGGRDESRYGYTF	TGTGCCAGCAGCGTAGGGGGGCGCGATGAATCGCGGTATGGCTACACCTTC
once	TRBV5-1	.	TRBJ2-7	CASRGTQSSYEQYF	TGCGCCAGCAGGGGGACTCAGAGCTCCTACGAGCAGTACTTC
.	TRBV11-2	TRBD1	TRBJ1-6	CASSSSGDSNSPLHF	TGTGCCAGCAGCTCCTCCGGGGACAGTAATTCACCCCTCCACTTT
.	TRBV3-1/TRBV3-2	.	TRBJ1-2	CASSQRQDYGYTF	TGTGCCAGCAGCCAACGACAGGATTATGGCTACACCTTC
.	TRBV9	TRBD1	TRBJ1-6	CASSVRGGTGNSPLHF	TGTGCCAGCAGCGTAAGGGGCGGGACAGGGAATTCACCCCTCCACTTT
.	TRBV18	.	TRBJ2-5	CASSPIEGEETQYF	TGTGCCAGCTCACCCATAGAGGGTGAGGAGACCCAGTACTTC
.	TRBV29-1	.	TRBJ2-7	CSVGGPRSSYEQYF	TGCAGCGTTGGGGGGCCCAGGAGCTCCTACGAGCAGTACTTC
.	TRBV10-3	.	TRBJ2-3	CAISDYNPSTDTQYF	TGTGCCATCAGTGATTACAACCCTAGCACAGATACGCAGTATTTT
.	TRBV29-1	TRBD1	TRBJ1-1	CSVKTGDEAFF	TGCAGCGTAAAAACAGGGGATGAAGCTTTCTTT
.	TRBV9	.	TRBJ2-6	CASSVATTGKGANVLTF	TGTGCCAGCAGCGTAGCTACTACAGGCAAAGGGGCCAACGTCCTGACTTTC
.	TRBV6-5	TRBD1	TRBJ1-4	CASSYSTGISEKLFF	TGTGCCAGCAGTTACTCGACAGGGATTTCGGAAAAACTGTTTTTT
.	TRBV28	TRBD1	TRBJ1-6	CASSRPGQVNSPLHF	TGTGCCAGCAGTCGTCCGGGACAGGTTAATTCACCCCTCCACTTT
.	TRBV15	TRBD2	TRBJ2-7	CATSRDRGTSGISYEQYF	TGTGCCACCAGCAGAGATCGGGGGACTAGCGGGATTTCCTACGAGCAGTACTTC
.	TRBV5-1	.	TRBJ1-6	CASSLAAGASYNSPLHF	TGCGCCAGCAGCTTGGCTGCGGGGGCATCCTATAATTCACCCCTCCACTTT
.	TRBV24-1	TRBD1	TRBJ2-6	CATSDPQGARSGANVLTF	TGTGCCACCAGTGACCCACAGGGGGCGAGATCTGGGGCCAACGTCCTGACTTTC